Given below is one T cell receptor beta chain in context. At one of its ends the junction is not consistent with the germline gene, which may arise from a read error. This CDR3 comprises 12 residues. CDR1 is ENHRY and CDR2 is SYGVKD in the germline V gene. Vbeta (60) and Jbeta (13) primers were used in the PCR. Generated by immunoSEQ multiplex PCR, the TCRdb table keeps only in-frame clones and is missing some. The data hold 150,000 to 190,000 clones, with approximately 85% observed a single time. This record belongs to a study of cytomegalovirus exposure and HLA in healthy donors. Sequenced material: PBMCs. The clonotype comes from a young woman in good health and CMV-seronegative. This chain joins TRBV10-3 and TRBJ2-3, with 7 bases lining up with TRBD2. CDR3 region: CATSWGGDTQYF. CDR3 nucleotides: TGTGCCACCAGTTGGGGGGGAGATACGCAGTATTTT.